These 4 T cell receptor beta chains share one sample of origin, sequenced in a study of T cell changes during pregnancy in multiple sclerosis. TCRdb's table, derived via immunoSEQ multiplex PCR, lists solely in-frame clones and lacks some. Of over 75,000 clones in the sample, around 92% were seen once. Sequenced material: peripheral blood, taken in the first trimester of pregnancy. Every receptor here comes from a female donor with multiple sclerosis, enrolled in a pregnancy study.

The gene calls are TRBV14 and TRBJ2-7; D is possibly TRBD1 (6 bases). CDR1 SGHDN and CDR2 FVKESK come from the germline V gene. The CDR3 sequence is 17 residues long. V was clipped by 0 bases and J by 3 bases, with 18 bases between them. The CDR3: CASSQDRGQLMFYEQYF. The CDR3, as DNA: TGTGCCAGCAGCCAAGACCGGGGACAACTGATGTTCTACGAGCAGTACTTC.

This CDR3 is CASSEIRSVYEQYF. CDR3 DNA sequence: TGTGCCAGCAGTGAAATCAGGTCTGTCTACGAGCAGTACTTC. V usage is TRBV6-1 and J usage is TRBJ2-7; D uncertain. V lost 2 bases and J 3 bases, leaving 11 bases between the germline ends. The CDR3 length is 14 residues. Germline V gene lookup returns CDR1 MNHNS and CDR2 SASEGT.

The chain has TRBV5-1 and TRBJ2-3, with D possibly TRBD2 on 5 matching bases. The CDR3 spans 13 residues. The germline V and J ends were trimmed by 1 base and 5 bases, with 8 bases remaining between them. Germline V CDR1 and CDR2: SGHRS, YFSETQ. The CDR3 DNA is TGCGCCAGCAGCTTGAATGCGGGAGATACGCAGTATTTT. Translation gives CASSLNAGDTQYF.

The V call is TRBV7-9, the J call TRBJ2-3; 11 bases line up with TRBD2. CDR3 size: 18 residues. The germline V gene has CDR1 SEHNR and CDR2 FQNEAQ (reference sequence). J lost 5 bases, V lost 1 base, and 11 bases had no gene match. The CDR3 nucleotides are TGTGCCAGCAGCTTAGATCCCATAGCGGGAGGGCCCGAAGATACGCAGTATTTT. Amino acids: CASSLDPIAGGPEDTQYF.